This TCR beta chain originates from a study of shared clonotypes between healthy human individuals. The protocol was immunoSEQ multiplex PCR, while the TCRdb copy is restricted to in-frame clones and leaves out a portion. The data hold 2 million to 3 million clones, with 90% to 95% observed a single time. V shed 4 bases and J 5 bases; nucleotides not matched to a gene: 5. CDR3 length: 16 amino acids. From germline, CDR1 is SGHTA and CDR2 FQGNSA. Comments on this clone: This sample includes further DNA sequences coding for the same CDR3.

The chain joins TRBV7-2 to TRBJ2-5, with 15 bases lining up with TRBD2. Sequencing was performed on naive CD4+ T cells from PBMCs. Subset described: CD45RA+ positively selected. The TCR comes from a man between 18 and 29 years old in good health. Some clones in this sample may be carry-over from other donors' samples. CDR3 loop: CASSSGLAGGVETQYF. In nucleotides, the CDR3 is TGTGCCAGCAGCTCGGGACTAGCGGGAGGAGTTGAGACCCAGTACTTC.